A single sample gave rise to the 18 T cell receptor beta chains below, sequenced in a study of cytomegalovirus exposure and HLA in healthy donors. PCR employed 60 Vbeta and 13 Jbeta primers. Repertoires were generated with immunoSEQ multiplex PCR, while TCRdb's copy carries only in-frame clones and drops some. The sample has around 100,000 clones; 70% to 85% are singletons. The material sequenced was PBMCs. These receptors were taken from a woman aged 18-29 years in good health and CMV-seronegative.

This chain connects TRBV13 to TRBJ2-7, with 9 bases matching TRBD1. CDR1 PRHDT and CDR2 FYEKMQ come from the germline V gene (reference sequence). Trimming removed 4 bases from V and 3 bases from J; junction bases left unmatched: 1. This CDR3 is built from 13 residues. For the CDR3, the DNA is TGTGCCAGCAGCTCGGGACAGGGCTACGAGCAGTACTTC. This translates into CASSSGQGYEQYF.

Judged by abundance, this clone is medium-sized (0.01 to 0.1%). Its ends do not fully match the called genes, so a read error is possible. The chain links TRBV7-9 to TRBJ2-3; D gene uncertain. The CDR3 runs 12 residues. Germline CDR1 is SEHNR and CDR2 is FQNEAQ (reference sequence). Here the CDR3 reads CSSSLRVDTQYF. The CDR3 DNA reads as TGTTCCAGCAGCTTACGGGTAGATACGCAGTATTTT.

The chain combines TRBV5-1 with TRBJ1-6; 10 nucleotides align to TRBD1. The CDR3 consists of 14 residues. Trimming took 7 bases from V and 10 from J; bases not matched to a gene: 8. Germline-derived CDR1 and CDR2 are SGHRS and YFSETQ. CDR3 nucleotides: TGCGCCAGCGGACAGGGGGACGACGGATCACCCCTCCACTTT. It yields the protein CASGQGDDGSPLHF.

The rearrangement joins TRBV25-1 to TRBJ1-2; unclear D gene. The V gene lost 3 bases and the J gene lost 5 bases, with 10 bases spanning the gap. CDR3 length equals 13 residues. Per germline, CDR1 MGHDK and CDR2 SYGVNS. The CDR3 protein is CASSDYGRYGYTF. CDR3 bases: TGTGCCAGCAGTGATTACGGGAGGTATGGCTACACCTTC.

V usage is TRBV30 and J usage is TRBJ1-4, with 10 positions matching TRBD1. The J segment lost 3 bases and the V segment lost 4 bases, leaving 8 bases of the junction unmatched. Germline V gives CDR1 GTSNPN, CDR2 SVGIG (reference sequence). This CDR3 is 16 amino acids long. The CDR3 sequence: CAWIPRDRGANEKLFF. DNA for the CDR3: TGTGCCTGGATCCCAAGGGACAGGGGTGCTAATGAAAAACTGTTTTTT.

The chain recombines TRBV2 with TRBJ2-7; 10 positions match TRBD2. Germline V gives CDR1 SNHLY, CDR2 FYNNEI. V shed 7 bases, J shed 2 bases, and the junction held 8 bases outside the gene matches. The length of the CDR3 is 15 residues. The CDR3 DNA reads TGTGCCAGCATCCCGAGGACTAGCGGCACCTACGAGCAGTACTTC. It encodes CASIPRTSGTYEQYF. The full variable domain, completed using reference TRBV2 and TRBJ2-7, is EPEVTQTPSHQVTQMGQEVILRCVPISNHLYFYWYRQILGQKVEFLVSFYNNEISEKSEIFDDQFSVERPDGSNFTLKIRSTKLEDSAMYFCASIPRTSGTYEQYFGPGTRLTVT.

The genes are TRBV5-1 and TRBJ2-1; possible D gene TRBD2, 7 bases. The CDR3 is 15 residues long. Germline loops: CDR1 SGHRS, CDR2 YFSETQ. The V end was cut by 5 bases, the J end by 5 bases, with 17 bases between. This CDR3 reads CASSSGSGDNNEQFF. CDR3 nucleotides: TGCGCCAGCAGTAGCGGGTCGGGGGACAACAATGAGCAGTTCTTC.

This chain links TRBV4-3 with TRBJ2-1; TRBD1 matches at 7 bases. J lost 5 bases, V lost 5 bases, and 6 bases had no gene match. Germline V CDR1 and CDR2: LGHNA, YSLEER. The CDR3 sequence is 14 residues long. CDR3 bases: TGCGCCAGCAGCTTCCGGACAGGAGACAATGAGCAGTTCTTC. Protein product: CASSFRTGDNEQFF.

This chain connects TRBV29-1 to TRBJ1-6; 7 bases line up with TRBD1. Germline loops: CDR1 SQVTM, CDR2 ANQGSEA. Unmatched junction bases numbered 5, after V lost 4 bases and J lost 5 bases. The CDR3 loop spans 14 amino acids. CDR3 sequence: CSVAVGGNNSPLHF. CDR3 sequence (DNA): TGCAGCGTTGCGGTAGGGGGCAATAATTCACCCCTCCACTTT.

This clone appeared a single time. The V call is TRBV7-2, the J call TRBJ2-7; TRBD1 might be the D (5 bases). Trimming cost V 5 bases and J 0 bases, with 14 bases left between them. CDR1 SGHTA and CDR2 FQGNSA come from the germline V gene. The CDR3 is 15 residues long. CDR3 sequence: CASSLRQTASYEQYF. The CDR3 nucleotides are TGTGCCAGCAGCCTAAGACAGACTGCCTCCTACGAGCAGTACTTC.

This clone was found once. The sample carries other DNA sequences with the same CDR3. The chain has TRBV4-3 and TRBJ2-7, with TRBD2 identical over 8 bases. CDR3 length: 16 amino acids. The J segment lost 1 base and the V segment lost 0 bases, leaving 5 bases of the junction unmatched. Germline V lookup: CDR1 LGHNA, CDR2 YSLEER. CDR3 sequence reads: CASSQDLAGGSYEQYF. The CDR3 region has the DNA TGCGCCAGCAGCCAAGACTTGGCGGGGGGATCCTACGAGCAGTACTTC.

The CDR3 here is CASSLGTPHREKYF. CDR3 sequence (DNA): TGTGCCAGCAGCTTAGGGACCCCCCACAGGGAGAAGTACTTC. The chain has TRBV7-9 and TRBJ2-7, with D perhaps matching TRBD1 (6 bases). Germline CDR1 and CDR2: SEHNR and FQNEAQ (reference sequence). This CDR3 spans 14 amino acids. V lost 1 base and J lost 11, with 18 bases in between.

The chain employs TRBV2 and TRBJ1-5, with TRBD1 matching over 9 bases. This CDR3 has 14 residues. The V and J ends lost 3 bases and 7 bases, in that order; junction bases with no gene match: 4. Germline CDR1 SNHLY, CDR2 FYNNEI. CDR3 residues: CASSEGQGRQPQHF. Written as DNA, the CDR3 is TGTGCCAGCAGTGAGGGACAGGGTCGGCAGCCCCAGCATTTT.

The V call is TRBV15, the J call TRBJ2-7, with 8 positions matching TRBD2. Germline trimming cut 0 bases from V and 8 bases from J; bases unmatched to any gene: 9. The CDR3 is 15 residues long. In germline, CDR1 is LNHNV, CDR2 YYDKDF (reference sequence). The CDR3 DNA reads TGTGCCACCAGCAGAGATCGGGAGGGAGCCTCCCAGCAGTACTTC. This codes for CATSRDREGASQQYF.

The V and J genes are TRBV28 and TRBJ1-3, with TRBD1 as a possible D gene (5 bases). This CDR3 spans 13 amino acids. CDR1 is MDHEN, CDR2 SYDVKM, per germline. V was cut by 6 bases and J by 0 bases, with 6 bases left in between. The CDR3 region has the DNA TGTGCCAGCAGGACAGCCTCTGGAAACACCATATATTTT. It is translated as CASRTASGNTIYF. The variable domain in full, with the rest retrieved from reference TRBV28 and TRBJ1-3, is DVKVTQSSRYLVKRTGEKVFLECVQDMDHENMFWYRQDPGLGLRLIYFSYDVKMKEKGDIPEGYSVSREKKERFSLILESASTNQTSMYLCASRTASGNTIYFGEGSWLTVV.

The CDR3 sequence: CASSLTPFTGELFF. CDR3 nucleotides: TGCGCCAGCAGCCTTACACCGTTCACCGGGGAGCTGTTTTTT. The V gene is TRBV4-1, the J gene TRBJ2-2; D not resolved. This CDR3 is 14 amino acids long. V was shortened by 4 bases and J by 4 bases, with 10 bases between the two germline ends. CDR1 is MGHRA, CDR2 YSYEKL, per germline.

The V call is TRBV11-2, the J call TRBJ2-1; TRBD1 might be the D (7 bases). This CDR3 is 15 amino acids long. CDR1 is SGHAT, CDR2 FQNNGV, per germline. Trimming took 5 bases from V and 4 from J, leaving 15 bases between them. The CDR3 DNA is TGTGCCAGCAGCCTACAGGGGAGGACGTACAATGAGCAGTTCTTC. It is translated as CASSLQGRTYNEQFF.

V and J are TRBV10-2 and TRBJ1-5; D is perhaps TRBD1 (6 bases). Deletions cut 3 bases from V and 0 bases from J, with 9 bases between. The CDR3 runs to 15 residues. Germline loops: CDR1 WSHSY, CDR2 SAAADI. The CDR3: CASSEGTYSNQPQHF. CDR3 nucleotide sequence: TGCGCCAGCAGTGAAGGGACATATAGCAATCAGCCCCAGCATTTT.